What follows describes a single T cell receptor beta chain. Its matching antigen is unknown. This specimen belongs to a study of cytomegalovirus exposure and HLA in healthy donors. The study's findings and limits: Sequencing depth roughly uniform across donors was assumed in presence/absence analyses.

With 60 Vbeta and 13 Jbeta primers, the PCR was carried out. This table comes from immunoSEQ multiplex PCR, and its TCRdb copy is limited to in-frame clones, with some not included. The repertoire consists of more than 50,000 clones, with around two thirds occurring once and the leading ten covering roughly a fifth. CDR1 MNHNY and CDR2 SVGAGI come from the germline V gene (reference sequence). The ends were cut back, 6 bases at V and 2 bases at J, with 9 bases in the middle. The CDR3 loop spans 13 amino acids. This chain connects TRBV6-6 to TRBJ2-3; maybe TRBD2 (5 bases). The sequence derives from a woman in her sixties or seventies in good health and CMV-seropositive. Sequenced: PBMCs. The CDR3 is CASSRGSTDTQYF. The CDR3 DNA sequence: TGTGCCAGCAGCCGAGGGTCCACAGATACGCAGTATTTT.